The rows below give T cell receptor beta chains drawn from one sample of a study of early T cells in non-severe SARS-CoV-2 infection. MiXCR was run by TCRdb on the 5' RACE reads, yielding one entry per CDR3 protein. The sample includes under 75,000 distinct CDR3 sequences, about an eighth seen only once; the top ten take around 9.9%. The material sequenced was whole blood. All receptors come from an adult who was a healthcare worker with PCR-confirmed SARS-CoV-2 infection or an uninfected control (not recorded which). Each CDR3 is given with its conserved first and last residue. D genes are given only for firm matches. The listing skips clone size in some rows; elsewhere it reads once, few, many or a size class.

J gene,V gene,clone size,D gene,CDR3 protein,CDR3 DNA
TRBJ2-7,TRBV27,many,TRBD2,CASSLLAGDEEGEQYF,TGTGCCAGCAGTTTGTTGGCGGGAGATGAGGAGGGGGAGCAGTACTTC
TRBJ1-1,TRBV29-1,few,NA,CSVGVTGSRLEAFF,TGCAGCGTTGGGGTTACAGGGTCAAGGCTTGAAGCTTTCTTT
TRBJ2-3,TRBV28,few,TRBD1,CASSSGTGGPDTQYF,TGTGCCAGCAGTTCCGGGACAGGGGGTCCAGATACGCAGTATTTT
TRBJ1-1,TRBV18,NA,NA,CASSPPTLFTEAFF,TGTGCCAGCTCACCACCAACCTTATTCACTGAAGCTTTCTTT
TRBJ2-7,TRBV27,NA,TRBD1,CASSRQGKTYEQYF,TGTGCCAGCAGTCGACAGGGGAAAACCTACGAGCAGTACTTC
TRBJ2-1,TRBV4-2,many,NA,CASSQDQGRYNEQFF,TGTGCCAGCAGCCAAGACCAGGGCCGGTACAATGAGCAGTTCTTC
TRBJ1-1,TRBV7-2,NA,TRBD1,CASSSQGPGLLEAFF,TGTGCCAGCAGCTCACAGGGGCCCGGACTCCTTGAAGCTTTCTTT
TRBJ2-1,TRBV24-1,few,NA,CATSDHAGRLGEQFF,TGTGCCACCAGTGATCACGCAGGGCGTTTGGGTGAGCAGTTCTTC
TRBJ2-3,TRBV18,many,NA,CASSPPVTDTQYF,TGTGCCAGCTCACCACCGGTGACAGATACGCAGTATTTT
TRBJ2-5,TRBV29-1,many,NA,CSVVLQGQETQYF,TGCAGCGTTGTGTTGCAGGGGCAAGAGACCCAGTACTTC
TRBJ2-1,TRBV2,many,NA,CASSVSGGDEQFF,TGTGCCAGCAGTGTCTCCGGGGGAGATGAGCAGTTCTTC
TRBJ2-1,TRBV5-4,many,NA,CASSLDGYEQFF,TGTGCCAGCAGCTTGGACGGCTATGAGCAGTTCTTC
TRBJ2-7,TRBV14,NA,TRBD2,CASSQQWGLAGLMGFNEQYF,TGTGCCAGCAGCCAACAATGGGGACTAGCGGGGCTTATGGGGTTCAACGAGCAGTACTTC
TRBJ2-1,TRBV20-1,medium-sized,NA,CSARGQGTRSYNEQFF,TGCAGTGCTAGAGGGCAAGGGACCCGGTCCTACAATGAGCAGTTCTTC
TRBJ1-3,TRBV29-1,few,NA,CSVGMSSGNTIYF,TGCAGCGTTGGCATGAGCTCTGGAAACACCATATATTTT
TRBJ2-3,TRBV29-1,NA,TRBD1,CSTVRTGGTDTQYF,TGCAGCACGGTGAGGACAGGCGGCACAGATACGCAGTATTTT
TRBJ2-7,TRBV27,NA,NA,CASSLRPPTYEQYF,TGTGCCAGCAGTTTGAGGCCTCCTACCTACGAGCAGTACTTC